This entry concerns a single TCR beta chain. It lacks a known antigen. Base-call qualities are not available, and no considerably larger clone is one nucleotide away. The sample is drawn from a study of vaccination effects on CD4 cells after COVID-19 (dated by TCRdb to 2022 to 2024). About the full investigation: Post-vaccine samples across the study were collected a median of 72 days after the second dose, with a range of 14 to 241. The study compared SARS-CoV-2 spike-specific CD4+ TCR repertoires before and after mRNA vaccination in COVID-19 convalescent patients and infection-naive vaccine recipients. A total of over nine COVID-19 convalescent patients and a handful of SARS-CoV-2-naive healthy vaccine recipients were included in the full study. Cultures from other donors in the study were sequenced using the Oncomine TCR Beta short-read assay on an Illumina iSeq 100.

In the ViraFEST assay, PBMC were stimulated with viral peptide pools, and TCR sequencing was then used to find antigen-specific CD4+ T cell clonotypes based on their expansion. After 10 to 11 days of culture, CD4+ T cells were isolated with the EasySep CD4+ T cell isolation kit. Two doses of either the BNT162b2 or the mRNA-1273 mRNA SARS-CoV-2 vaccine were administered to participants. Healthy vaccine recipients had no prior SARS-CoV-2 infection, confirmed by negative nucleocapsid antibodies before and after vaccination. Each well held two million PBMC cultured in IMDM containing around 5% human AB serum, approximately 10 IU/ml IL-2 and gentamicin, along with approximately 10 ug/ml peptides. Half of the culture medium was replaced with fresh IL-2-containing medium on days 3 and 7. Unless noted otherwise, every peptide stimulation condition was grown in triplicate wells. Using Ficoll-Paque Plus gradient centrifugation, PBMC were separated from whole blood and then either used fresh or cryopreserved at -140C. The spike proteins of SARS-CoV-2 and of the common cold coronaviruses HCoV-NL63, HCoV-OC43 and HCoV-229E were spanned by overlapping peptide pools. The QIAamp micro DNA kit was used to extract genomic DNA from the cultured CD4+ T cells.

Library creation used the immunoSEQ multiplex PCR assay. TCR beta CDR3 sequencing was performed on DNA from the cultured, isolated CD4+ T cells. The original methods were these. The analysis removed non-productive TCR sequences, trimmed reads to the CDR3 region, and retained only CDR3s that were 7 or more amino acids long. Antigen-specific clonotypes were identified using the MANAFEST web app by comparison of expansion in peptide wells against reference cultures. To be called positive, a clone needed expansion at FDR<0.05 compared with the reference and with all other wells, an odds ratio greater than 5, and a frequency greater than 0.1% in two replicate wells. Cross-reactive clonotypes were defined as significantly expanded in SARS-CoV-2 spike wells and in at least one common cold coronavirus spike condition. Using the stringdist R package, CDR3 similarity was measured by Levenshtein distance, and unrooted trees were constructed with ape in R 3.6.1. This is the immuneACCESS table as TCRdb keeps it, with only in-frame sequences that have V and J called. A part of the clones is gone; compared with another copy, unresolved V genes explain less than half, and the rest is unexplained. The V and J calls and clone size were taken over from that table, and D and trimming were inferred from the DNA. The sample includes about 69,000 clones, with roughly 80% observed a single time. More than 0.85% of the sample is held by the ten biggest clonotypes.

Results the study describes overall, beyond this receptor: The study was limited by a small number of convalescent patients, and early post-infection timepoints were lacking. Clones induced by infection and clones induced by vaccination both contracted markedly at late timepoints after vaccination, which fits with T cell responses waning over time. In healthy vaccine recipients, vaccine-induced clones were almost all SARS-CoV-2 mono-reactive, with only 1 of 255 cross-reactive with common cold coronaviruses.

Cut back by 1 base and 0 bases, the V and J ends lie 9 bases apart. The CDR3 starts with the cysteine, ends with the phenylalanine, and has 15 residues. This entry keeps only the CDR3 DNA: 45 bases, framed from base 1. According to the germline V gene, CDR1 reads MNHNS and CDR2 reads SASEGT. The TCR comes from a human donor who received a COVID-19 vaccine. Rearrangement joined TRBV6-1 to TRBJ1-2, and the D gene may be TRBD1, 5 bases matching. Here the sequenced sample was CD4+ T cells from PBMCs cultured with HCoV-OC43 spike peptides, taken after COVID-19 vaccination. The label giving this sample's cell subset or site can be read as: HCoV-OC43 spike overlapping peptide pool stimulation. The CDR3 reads CASSEEGRANYGYTF. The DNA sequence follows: TGTGCCAGCAGTGAAGAGGGCAGGGCTAACTATGGCTACACCTTC.